Reported below is one T cell receptor (beta chain). The antigen is unknown. Sequenced by immunoSEQ multiplex PCR; TCRdb stores in-frame clones only, minus some. The data show over 150,000 clones, 70% to 90% seen once. This entry belongs to a study of T cell responses to AZD1222 COVID-19 vaccine. Study-level findings and limits: Within unmutated variant regions lay the reported targets of nearly half of spike-specific TCRs. Donors were largely white British and mainly female; clonal diversity was possibly underestimated. Repertoires were collected only later (after the peak T cell response had occurred). Among AZD1222 vaccinees, only six or seven were seropositive at baseline.

This CDR3 contains 16 residues. The V and J ends lost 5 bases and 3 bases respectively, with 17 bases between them. Germline V lookup: CDR1 SNHLY, CDR2 FYNNEI. This receptor was taken from an adult in good health. This chain uses TRBV2 with TRBJ1-5, with a tentative D call TRBD1 (6 bases). The sample in question was peripheral blood, obtained on day 0 of MenACWY control vaccination. CDR3 DNA: TGTGCCAGCAGTCCCTTCCGGGCAGGGGCCAATCAGCCCCAGCATTTT. Its protein product is CASSPFRAGANQPQHF.